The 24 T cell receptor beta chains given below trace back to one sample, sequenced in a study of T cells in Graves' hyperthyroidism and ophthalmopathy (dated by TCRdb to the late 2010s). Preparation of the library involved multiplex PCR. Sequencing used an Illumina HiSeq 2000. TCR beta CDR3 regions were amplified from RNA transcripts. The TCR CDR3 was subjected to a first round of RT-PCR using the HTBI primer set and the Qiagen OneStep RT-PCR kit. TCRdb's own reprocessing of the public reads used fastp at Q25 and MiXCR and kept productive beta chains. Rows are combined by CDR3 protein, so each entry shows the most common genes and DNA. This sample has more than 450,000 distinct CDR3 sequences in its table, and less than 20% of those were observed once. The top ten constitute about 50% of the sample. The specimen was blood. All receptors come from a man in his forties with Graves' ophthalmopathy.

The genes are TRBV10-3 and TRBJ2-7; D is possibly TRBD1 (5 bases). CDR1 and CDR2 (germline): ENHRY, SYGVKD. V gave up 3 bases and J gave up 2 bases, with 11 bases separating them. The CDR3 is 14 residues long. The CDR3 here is CAISDGQGAYEQYF. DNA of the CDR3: TGTGCCATCAGTGACGGCCAGGGTGCCTACGAGCAGTACTTC.

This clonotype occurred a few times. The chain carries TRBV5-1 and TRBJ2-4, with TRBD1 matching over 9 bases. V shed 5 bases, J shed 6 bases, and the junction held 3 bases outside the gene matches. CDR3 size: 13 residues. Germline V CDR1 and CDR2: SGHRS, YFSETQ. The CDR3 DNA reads TGCGCCAGCAGGCCGGGACAGGGAAACATTCAGTACTTC. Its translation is CASRPGQGNIQYF.

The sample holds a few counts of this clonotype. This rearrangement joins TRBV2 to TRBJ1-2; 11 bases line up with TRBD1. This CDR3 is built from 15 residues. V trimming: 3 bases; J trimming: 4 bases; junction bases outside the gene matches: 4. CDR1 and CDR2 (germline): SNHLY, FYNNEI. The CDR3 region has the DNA TGTGCCAGCAGTGAGCGGACAGGGGGCCGCTATGGCTACACCTTC. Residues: CASSERTGGRYGYTF.

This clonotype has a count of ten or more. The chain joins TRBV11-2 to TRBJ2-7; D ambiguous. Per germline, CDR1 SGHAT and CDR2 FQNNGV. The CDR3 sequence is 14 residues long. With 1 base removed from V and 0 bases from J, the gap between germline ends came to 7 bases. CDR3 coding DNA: TGTGCCAGCAGCTTAGTCAGGATCTCCTACGAGCAGTACTTC. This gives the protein CASSLVRISYEQYF. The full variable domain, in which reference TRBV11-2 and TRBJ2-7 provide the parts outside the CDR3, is EAGVAQSPRYKIIEKRQSVAFWCNPISGHATLYWYQQILGQGPKLLIQFQNNGVVDDSQLPKDRFSAERLKGVDSTLKIQPAKLEDSAVYLCASSLVRISYEQYFGPGTRLTVT.

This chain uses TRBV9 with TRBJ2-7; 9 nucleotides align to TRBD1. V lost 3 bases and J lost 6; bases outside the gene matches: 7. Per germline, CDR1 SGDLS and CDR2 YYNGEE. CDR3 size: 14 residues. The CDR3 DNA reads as TGTGCCAGCAGCGAACAGGGGGCGTCGGCCGAGCAGTACTTC. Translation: CASSEQGASAEQYF.

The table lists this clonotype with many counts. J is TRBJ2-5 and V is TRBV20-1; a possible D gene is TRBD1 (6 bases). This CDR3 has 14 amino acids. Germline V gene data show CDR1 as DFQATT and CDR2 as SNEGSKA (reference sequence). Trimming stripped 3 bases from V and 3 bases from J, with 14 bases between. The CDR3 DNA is TGCAGTGCTAGTAAGGGGGTCGATGAAGAGACCCAGTACTTC. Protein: CSASKGVDEETQYF.

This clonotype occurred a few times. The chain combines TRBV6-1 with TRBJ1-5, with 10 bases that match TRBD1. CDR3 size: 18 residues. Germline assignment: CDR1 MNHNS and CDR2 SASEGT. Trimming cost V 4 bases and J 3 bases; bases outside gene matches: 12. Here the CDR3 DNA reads TGTGCCAGCAGTGGTCCACCCGGGACAGGGGCGCTCAATCAGCCCCAGCATTTT. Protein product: CASSGPPGTGALNQPQHF.

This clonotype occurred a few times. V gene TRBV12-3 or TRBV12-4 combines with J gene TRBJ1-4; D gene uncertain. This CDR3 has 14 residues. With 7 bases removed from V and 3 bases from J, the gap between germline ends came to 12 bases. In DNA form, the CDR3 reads TGTGCCAGCATGGTTGGGGTTGCTAATGAAAAACTGTTTTTT. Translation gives CASMVGVANEKLFF.

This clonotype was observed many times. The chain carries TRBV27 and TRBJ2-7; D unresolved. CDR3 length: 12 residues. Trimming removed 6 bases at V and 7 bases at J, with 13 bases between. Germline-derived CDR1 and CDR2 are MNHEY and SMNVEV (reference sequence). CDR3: CASSEGLGEQYF. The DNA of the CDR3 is TGTGCCAGCAGCGAAGGGCTCGGAGAGCAGTACTTC.

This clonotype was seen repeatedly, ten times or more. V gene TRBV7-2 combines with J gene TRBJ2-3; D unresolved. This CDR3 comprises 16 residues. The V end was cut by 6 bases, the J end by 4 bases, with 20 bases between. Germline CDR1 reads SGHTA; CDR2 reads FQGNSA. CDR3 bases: TGTGCCAGCAGACGGACCCTAGGAGAAGGCCCAGATACGCAGTATTTT. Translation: CASRRTLGEGPDTQYF.

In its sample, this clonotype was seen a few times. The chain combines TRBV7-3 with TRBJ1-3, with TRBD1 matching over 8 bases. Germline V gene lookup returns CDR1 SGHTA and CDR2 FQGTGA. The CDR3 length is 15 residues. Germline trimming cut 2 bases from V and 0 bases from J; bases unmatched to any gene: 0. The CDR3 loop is CASSLQGASGNTIYF. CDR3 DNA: TGTGCCAGCAGCTTACAGGGGGCCTCTGGAAACACCATATATTTT.

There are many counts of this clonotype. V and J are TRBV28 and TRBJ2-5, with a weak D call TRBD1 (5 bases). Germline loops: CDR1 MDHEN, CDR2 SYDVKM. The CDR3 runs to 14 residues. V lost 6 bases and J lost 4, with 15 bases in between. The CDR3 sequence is CASSTFRGAETQYF. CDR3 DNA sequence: TGTGCCAGCAGCACCTTTAGGGGCGCAGAGACCCAGTACTTC.

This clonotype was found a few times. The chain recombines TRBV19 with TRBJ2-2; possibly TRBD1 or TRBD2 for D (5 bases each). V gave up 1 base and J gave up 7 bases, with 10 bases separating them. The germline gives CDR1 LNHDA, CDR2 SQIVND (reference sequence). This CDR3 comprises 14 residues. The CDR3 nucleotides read TGTGCCAGTAGTATAGTGGGGGAAATCGGGGAGCTGTTTTTT. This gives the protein CASSIVGEIGELFF.

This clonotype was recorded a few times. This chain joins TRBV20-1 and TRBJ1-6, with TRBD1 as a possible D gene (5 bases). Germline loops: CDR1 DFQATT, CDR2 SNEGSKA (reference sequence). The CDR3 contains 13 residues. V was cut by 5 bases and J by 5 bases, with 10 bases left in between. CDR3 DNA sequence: TGCAGTGCTGCGGGACTGCATAATTCACCCCTCCACTTT. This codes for CSAAGLHNSPLHF.

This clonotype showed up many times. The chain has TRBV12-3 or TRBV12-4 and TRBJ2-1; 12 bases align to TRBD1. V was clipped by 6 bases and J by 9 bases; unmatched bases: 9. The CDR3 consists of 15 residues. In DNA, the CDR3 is TGTGCCAGCAGCTCACCGGGACAGGGGGCTTTTGAGCAGTTCTTC. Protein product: CASSSPGQGAFEQFF.

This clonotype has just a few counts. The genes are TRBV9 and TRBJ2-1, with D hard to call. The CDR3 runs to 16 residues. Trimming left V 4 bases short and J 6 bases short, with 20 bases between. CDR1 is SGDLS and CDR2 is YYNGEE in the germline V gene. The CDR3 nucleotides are TGTGCCAGCAGCATGCGCCAGATCGCTCCAAGCAATGAGCAGTTCTTC. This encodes CASSMRQIAPSNEQFF.

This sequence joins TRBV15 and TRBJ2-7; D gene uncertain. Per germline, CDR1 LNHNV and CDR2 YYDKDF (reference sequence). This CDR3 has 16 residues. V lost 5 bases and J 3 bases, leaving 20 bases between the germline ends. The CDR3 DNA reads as TGTGCCACCAGCCCCTCGTGGGCCATGACGCTCTACGAGCAGTACTTC. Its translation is CATSPSWAMTLYEQYF.

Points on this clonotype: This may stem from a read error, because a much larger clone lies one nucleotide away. The CDR3 coding sequence is TGTGCCAGCAGTTCCCTGGGACGGACCTACGAGCAGTACTTC. It specifies CASSSLGRTYEQYF. The rearrangement joins TRBV12-3 or TRBV12-4 to TRBJ2-7; D may correspond to TRBD1 or TRBD2 (5 bases each). The CDR3 length is 14 residues. V lost 4 bases and J 2 bases, leaving 12 bases between the germline ends.

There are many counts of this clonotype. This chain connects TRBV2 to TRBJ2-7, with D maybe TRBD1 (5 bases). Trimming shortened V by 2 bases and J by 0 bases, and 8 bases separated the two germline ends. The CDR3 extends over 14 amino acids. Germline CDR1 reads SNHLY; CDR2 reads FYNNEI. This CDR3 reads CASSEYRSSYEQYF. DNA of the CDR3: TGTGCCAGCAGTGAATACAGGAGCTCCTACGAGCAGTACTTC.

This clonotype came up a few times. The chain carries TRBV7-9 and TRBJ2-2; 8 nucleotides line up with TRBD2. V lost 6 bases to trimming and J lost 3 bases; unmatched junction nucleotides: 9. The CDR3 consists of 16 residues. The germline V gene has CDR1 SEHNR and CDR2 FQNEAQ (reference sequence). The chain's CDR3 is CASSFPGGRYTGELFF. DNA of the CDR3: TGTGCCAGCAGTTTCCCGGGAGGGCGGTACACCGGGGAGCTGTTTTTT.

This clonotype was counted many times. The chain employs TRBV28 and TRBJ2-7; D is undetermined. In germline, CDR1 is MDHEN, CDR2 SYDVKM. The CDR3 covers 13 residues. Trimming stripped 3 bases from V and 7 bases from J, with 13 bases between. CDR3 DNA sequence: TGTGCCAGCAGTTTGGCAGTGTGGGCGGAGCAGTACTTC. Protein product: CASSLAVWAEQYF.

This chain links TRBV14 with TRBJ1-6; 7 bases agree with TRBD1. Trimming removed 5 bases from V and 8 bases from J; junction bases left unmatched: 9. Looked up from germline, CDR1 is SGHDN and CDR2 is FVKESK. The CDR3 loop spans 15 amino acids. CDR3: CASSERDRGDSPLHF. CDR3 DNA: TGTGCCAGCAGCGAAAGGGACAGAGGGGATTCACCCCTCCACTTT.

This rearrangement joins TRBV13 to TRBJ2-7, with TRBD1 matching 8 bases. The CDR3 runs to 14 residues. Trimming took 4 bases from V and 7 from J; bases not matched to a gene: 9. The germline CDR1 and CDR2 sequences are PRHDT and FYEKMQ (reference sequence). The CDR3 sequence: CASSSTETGDEQYF. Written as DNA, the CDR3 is TGTGCCAGCAGCTCCACAGAGACAGGGGATGAGCAGTACTTC. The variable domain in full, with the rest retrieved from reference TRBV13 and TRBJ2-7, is AAGVIQSPRHLIKEKRETATLKCYPIPRHDTVYWYQQGPGQDPQFLISFYEKMQSDKGSIPDRFSAQQFSDYHSELNMSSLELGDSALYFCASSSTETGDEQYFGPGTRLTVT.

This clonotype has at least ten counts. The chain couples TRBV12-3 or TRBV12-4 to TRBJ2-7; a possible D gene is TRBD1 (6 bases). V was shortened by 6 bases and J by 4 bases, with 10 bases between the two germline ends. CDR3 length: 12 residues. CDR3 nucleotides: TGTGCCAGCAGCCGTGGACAGTACGAGCAGTACTTC. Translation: CASSRGQYEQYF.